The following is a T cell receptor (beta chain) sequence with its context. Its specificity is unknown. The sample belongs to a study of tumor and adjacent non-tumor tissue in lung cancer. Study in general: Stage I to III disease affected about nine men and 5 women aged about 30 to 85. Samples averaged roughly 4.2 million productive TCRbeta reads each.

V lost 8 bases to trimming and J lost 7 bases; unmatched junction nucleotides: 14. CDR1 is DFQATT, CDR2 SNEGSKA, per germline (reference sequence). The CDR3 length is 15 residues. The template was RNA from unsorted bulk tissue. Study-level points and caveats: Tumor TCR diversity, when higher, was linked to shorter survival.

The library came from three nested PCR rounds adapted from ARM-PCR protocols. TCRdb redid the calling of the multiplex PCR reads with MiXCR, one entry per CDR3 protein. This sample has 65,000 to 80,000 distinct CDR3 sequences, with roughly 73% found just once. The sequence came from a man aged 55 to 70 with non-small cell lung cancer. The rearrangement joins TRBV20-1 to TRBJ2-7; 13 bases are shared with TRBD2. The sample was lung tumor tissue. CDR3: CSTAGTSGASSEQYF. CDR3 DNA: TGCAGTACCGCCGGGACTAGCGGGGCTTCCTCAGAGCAGTACTTC.